This T cell receptor beta chain was identified in a study of T cells after yellow fever vaccination. The CDR3 covers 17 residues. V shed 1 base and J 4 bases; nucleotides not matched to a gene: 7. Germline CDR1 and CDR2: SEHNR and FQNEAQ (reference sequence). A remark on this clonotype: The antigen is unknown.

The study, taken as a whole, reports: Booster samples showed a return of most primary-vaccination clones (around 95% CD4, about 88% CD8).

UMIs and a universal primer site were added when TCR cDNA was made by 5'RACE template switching. Each CDR3 protein is one row after TCRdb ran MiXCR on the 5' RACE reads. The sample records roughly 340,000 distinct CDR3 sequences, around 4.1% being singletons. The sequences come from PBMCs, collected 5 days after the yellow fever booster vaccination. The TCR sequence derives from a young man who received the YFV17D yellow fever vaccine. This chain links TRBV7-9 with TRBJ2-2; 9 bases are shared with TRBD1. CDR3 sequence: CASSLGAGTGFTGELFF. CDR3 in DNA: TGTGCCAGCAGCTTAGGTGCTGGGACAGGGTTCACCGGGGAGCTGTTTTTT.